This TCR beta chain was recovered during a study of T cell changes during pregnancy in multiple sclerosis. The CDR3 contains 14 residues. Germline loops: CDR1 SGHVS, CDR2 FNYEAQ. V lost 3 bases and J lost 4; bases outside the gene matches: 5. This table comes from immunoSEQ multiplex PCR, and its TCRdb copy is limited to in-frame clones, with some not included. The sample contains roughly 40,000 clones, more than 80% of which appear only once. The chain joins TRBV7-6 to TRBJ2-5; 7 bases match TRBD2. The material was CD4+ T cells from peripheral blood mononuclear cells, obtained in the third trimester of pregnancy. This clonotype originated in a female donor with multiple sclerosis, enrolled in a pregnancy study. DNA of the CDR3: TGTGCCAGCAGCTTCGCGGGAGAGGGAGAGACCCAGTACTTC. Translated, it gives CASSFAGEGETQYF.